The text below deals with one TCR beta chain. Its antigen is undetermined. The CDR3 consists of 14 residues. From germline, CDR1 is SGDLS and CDR2 YYNGEE. Trimming took 4 bases from V and 6 from J; bases not matched to a gene: 10. The sample is drawn from a study of T cell responses to AZD1222 COVID-19 vaccine. Study-wide findings and caveats: Repertoire sampling happened only post peak T cell response. At 160-218 and 743-854, vaccine-associated CD4 TCRs were dominant, and they spanned spike.

Repertoires were generated with immunoSEQ multiplex PCR, while TCRdb's copy carries only in-frame clones and drops some. The repertoire has some 110,000 clones, about 88% of them found once; the top ten carry about 9.3%. The V call is TRBV9, the J call TRBJ2-7, with TRBD1 matching 7 bases. The TCR was taken from an adult in good health. Sequenced here: peripheral blood, sampled on day 0 of AZD1222 vaccination. CDR3 amino acids: CASSRRGGAGEQYF. The CDR3 bases are TGTGCCAGCAGCCGAAGAGGGGGCGCAGGCGAGCAGTACTTC.